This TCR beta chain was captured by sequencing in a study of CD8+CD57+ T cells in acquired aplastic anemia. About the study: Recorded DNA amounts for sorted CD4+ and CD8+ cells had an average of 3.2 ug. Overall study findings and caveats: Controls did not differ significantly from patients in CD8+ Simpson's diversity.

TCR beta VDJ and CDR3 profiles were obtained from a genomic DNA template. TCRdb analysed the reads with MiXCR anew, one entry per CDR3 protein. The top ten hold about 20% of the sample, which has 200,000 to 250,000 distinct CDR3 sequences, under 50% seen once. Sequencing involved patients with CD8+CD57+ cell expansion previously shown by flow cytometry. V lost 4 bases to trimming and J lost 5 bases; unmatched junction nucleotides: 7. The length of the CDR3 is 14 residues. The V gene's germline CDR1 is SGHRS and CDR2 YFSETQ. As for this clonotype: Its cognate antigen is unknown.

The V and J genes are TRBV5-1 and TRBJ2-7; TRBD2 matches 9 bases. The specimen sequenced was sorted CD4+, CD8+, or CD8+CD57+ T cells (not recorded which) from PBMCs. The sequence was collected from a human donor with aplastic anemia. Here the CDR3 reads CASSPIAGVNEQYF. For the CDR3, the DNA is TGCGCCAGCAGCCCAATAGCGGGAGTAAACGAGCAGTACTTC.